This T cell receptor beta chain came from a study of blood T cells in healthy people across ages. Study-wide results and caveats: In these data, TCR beta diversity tracked strongly with naive T cell percentage.

Primers used in a second PCR of roughly 6 to 12 cycles were a sample-barcoded 5' primer and a J-beta primer mix. One entry per CDR3 protein results from TCRdb running MiXCR on the 5' RACE reads. Of more than 800,000 distinct CDR3 sequences in the sample, more than 25% were seen once. This CDR3 region has 17 residues. About this clonotype: Its target is not known.

Source material: blood. This TCR was recovered from a woman over 75 in good health. The chain joins TRBV1 to TRBJ2-1; TRBD1, as called in the table, went unchecked against the DNA. TRBV1 counts as a pseudogene. CDR3 sequence: CTSSPGGGKDSYNEQFF. CDR3 sequence (DNA): TGCACCAGCAGCCCCGGTGGGGGGAAGGACTCCTACAATGAGCAGTTCTTC.